This entry lists 26 T cell receptor beta chains sequenced from one sample in a study of blood T cells in healthy people across ages. A second PCR, run for roughly 7 to 12 cycles, used a sample-barcoded 5' primer plus a J-beta primer mix. MiXCR was run by TCRdb on the 5' RACE reads, yielding one entry per CDR3 protein. This table holds more than 700,000 distinct CDR3 sequences, 35% to 60% found once. The sample comprised blood. These receptors came from an elderly man in good health.

The rearrangement joins TRBV11-3 to TRBJ2-5; 14 bases fit TRBD2. This CDR3 spans 17 amino acids. With 4 bases clipped from V and 11 bases from J, the junction kept 15 bases outside the gene matches. CDR1 is SGHNT and CDR2 is YENEEA in the germline V gene. CDR3 nucleotide sequence: TGTGCCAGCAGCTCCGGGACTAGCGGGAGTTTTGTCGGTAAGCAGTACTTC. Translated: CASSSGTSGSFVGKQYF.

The V gene is TRBV9, the J gene TRBJ2-7; TRBD2 matches 8 bases. With V trimmed by 7 bases and J by 5 bases, 14 bases remained unmatched. Germline values: CDR1 SGDLS, CDR2 YYNGEE. There are 15 residues in the CDR3. DNA for the CDR3: TGTGCCAGCTCCGGGGGATCGGGAGGGGCCCACGAGCAGTACTTC. It encodes CASSGGSGGAHEQYF.

The rearrangement uses TRBV30 and TRBJ1-5; D remains unclear. This CDR3 comprises 12 residues. V was shortened by 0 bases and J by 6 bases, with 6 bases between the two germline ends. Germline CDR1 and CDR2: GTSNPN and SVGIG (reference sequence). The CDR3 here is CAWSVLGQPQHF. Here the CDR3 DNA reads TGTGCCTGGAGTGTACTAGGTCAGCCCCAGCATTTT.

This chain joins TRBV11-3 and TRBJ2-1, with D unclear. CDR1 and CDR2 (germline): SGHNT, YENEEA. CDR3 length: 15 residues. Trimming pared 1 base from V and 3 bases from J, leaving 10 bases between. The CDR3 here is CASSLVQTGYNEQFF. The DNA of the CDR3 is TGTGCCAGCAGCTTAGTCCAGACTGGCTACAATGAGCAGTTCTTC.

The CDR3 loop is CASSLVGRVSNQPQHF. CDR3 DNA: TGTGCCAGCAGCTTAGTAGGCAGGGTGAGCAATCAGCCCCAGCATTTT. The chain uses TRBV7-8 and TRBJ1-5; TRBD1 is a possible D gene (5 bases). CDR3 length: 16 amino acids. V lost 1 base and J 1 base, leaving 11 bases between the germline ends. Germline assignment: CDR1 SGHVS and CDR2 FQNEAQ.

The CDR3: CSARQGAGSPLHF. As DNA, the CDR3 is TGCAGTGCTAGACAGGGGGCAGGTTCACCCCTCCACTTT. The chain carries TRBV20-1 and TRBJ1-6, with TRBD1 matching 8 bases. The trim removed 2 bases at V and 9 bases at J, leaving 3 bases unmatched. The CDR3 consists of 13 residues. Germline V gene lookup returns CDR1 DFQATT and CDR2 SNEGSKA (reference sequence).

In its sample, this clonotype was seen many times. The V and J genes are TRBV29-1 and TRBJ2-7, with a possible D match to TRBD1 (6 bases). Germline lookup yields CDR1 SQVTM and CDR2 ANQGSEA. This CDR3 contains 12 residues. The V gene lost 5 bases and the J gene lost 2 bases, with 10 bases spanning the gap. The DNA for the CDR3 is TGCAGCGTTCTGACAGGTGCCTACGAGCAGTACTTC. Encoded protein: CSVLTGAYEQYF.

On this clonotype: A much larger clone is a single base away; this may be a read error. This chain uses TRBV29-1 with TRBJ2-1; no firm D call. The CDR3 is 13 residues long. In germline, CDR1 is SQVTM, CDR2 ANQGSEA. V was clipped by 4 bases and J by 0 bases, with 7 bases between them. Here the CDR3 DNA reads TGCAGCGTTGGCCCGGCCTCCTACAATGAGCAGTTCTTC. This codes for CSVGPASYNEQFF.

The rearrangement joins TRBV7-2 to TRBJ2-1; TRBD1 might be the D (6 bases). V dropped 5 bases and J dropped 9 bases, with 14 bases sitting between them. This CDR3 region has 13 residues. CDR1 is SGHTA, CDR2 FQGNSA, per germline. CDR3 in amino acids: CASSIQGSREQFF. CDR3 nucleotides: TGTGCCAGCAGCATACAGGGTTCTCGTGAGCAGTTCTTC.

The rearrangement links TRBV6-5 to TRBJ1-2; D is ambiguous. Trimming took off 1 base at V and 0 bases at J, with 9 bases between the two ends. Germline-derived CDR1 and CDR2 are MNHEY and SVGAGI. This CDR3 spans 15 amino acids. The CDR3 nucleotides read TGTGCCAGCAGTTACTACAAGGGAGCTAACTATGGCTACACCTTC. Its translation is CASSYYKGANYGYTF.

Concerning this clonotype: Possible read error: a much larger clone is one base away. The chain is built from TRBV5-1 and TRBJ2-6; 8 nucleotides line up with TRBD1. CDR1 and CDR2 (germline): SGHRS, YFSETQ. Unmatched junction bases numbered 4, after V lost 2 bases and J lost 0 bases. The CDR3 consists of 17 residues. CDR3 sequence (DNA): TGCGCCAGCAGCTTCTCGACAGGGGTCTCTGGGGCCAACGTCCTGACTTTC. Its protein product is CASSFSTGVSGANVLTF. The variable domain in full, with the rest retrieved from reference TRBV5-1 and TRBJ2-6, is KAGVTQTPRYLIKTRGQQVTLSCSPISGHRSVSWYQQTPGQGLQFLFEYFSETQRNKGNFPGRFSGRQFSNSRSEMNVSTLELGDSALYLCASSFSTGVSGANVLTFGAGSRLTVL.

This chain joins TRBV6-2 or TRBV6-3 and TRBJ2-5, with TRBD2 matching over 7 bases. Germline V lookup: CDR1 MNHEY, CDR2 SVGEGT. The CDR3 spans 16 residues. J lost 7 bases, V lost 8 bases, and 19 bases had no gene match. This CDR3 is CASQPWRLAAPGTQYF. The CDR3 coding sequence is TGTGCCAGCCAGCCCTGGAGACTAGCAGCCCCGGGGACCCAGTACTTC.

This clonotype has just a few counts. CDR3 protein: CASSVGRDNEQFF. The CDR3 DNA reads TGTGCCAGCAGTGTCGGCAGGGACAATGAGCAGTTCTTC. This chain links TRBV12-3 or TRBV12-4 with TRBJ2-1; maybe TRBD1 (5 bases). The CDR3 contains 13 residues. Trimming took 5 bases from V and 5 from J, leaving 10 bases between them.

The chain couples TRBV4-3 to TRBJ1-1; the match to TRBD1 covers 7 bases. V was pared by 2 bases and J by 6 bases, with 3 bases of the junction left unmatched. Germline lookup yields CDR1 LGHNA and CDR2 YSLEER. The CDR3 consists of 13 residues. DNA for the CDR3: TGCGCCAGCAGCCAAAGACAGGGCTCTGAAGCTTTCTTT. Residues: CASSQRQGSEAFF.

The rearrangement links TRBV10-3 to TRBJ2-5, with D tentatively TRBD2 (6 bases). The V and J ends lost 7 bases and 1 base respectively, with 13 bases between them. The CDR3 is 14 residues long. From germline, CDR1 is ENHRY and CDR2 SYGVKD. CDR3 in amino acids: CAIKGRTSQETQYF. The CDR3 nucleotides read TGTGCCATCAAGGGGAGGACGAGCCAAGAGACCCAGTACTTC.

The genes are TRBV20-1 and TRBJ1-1; perhaps TRBD1 as D (6 bases). Trimming removed 2 bases from V and 1 base from J, with 11 bases in between. The germline V gene encodes CDR1 DFQATT and CDR2 SNEGSKA (reference sequence). This CDR3 spans 14 amino acids. DNA of the CDR3: TGCAGTGCTAGACCCGGGACACAGAACACTGAAGCTTTCTTT. Translating gives CSARPGTQNTEAFF.

At least ten counts were recorded for this clonotype. A much larger clone sits a single nucleotide away, making a read error possible. V usage is TRBV12-3 or TRBV12-4 and J usage is TRBJ2-5; a weak D match, TRBD2 (5 bases). Deletions cut 5 bases from V and 11 bases from J, with 15 bases between. This CDR3 region has 12 residues. The CDR3: CASSPTLEEQYF. CDR3 nucleotide sequence: TGTGCCAGCAGTCCTACCCTGGAGGAGCAGTACTTC.

This clonotype has only a few counts. This sequence joins TRBV2 and TRBJ2-4; a weak D match, TRBD2 (6 bases). The CDR3 loop spans 15 amino acids. With 5 bases removed from V and 3 bases from J, the gap between germline ends came to 14 bases. Germline CDR1 is SNHLY and CDR2 is FYNNEI. CDR3 DNA: TGTGCCAGCAGTCACGGGAGCTCGGACAAAAACATTCAGTACTTC. Protein sequence: CASSHGSSDKNIQYF.

The V call is TRBV9, the J call TRBJ2-1; TRBD1 agrees at 7 bases. V lost 4 bases, J lost 13 bases, and 17 bases stayed unmatched. Germline V CDR1 and CDR2: SGDLS, YYNGEE. The CDR3 covers 15 residues. CDR3 sequence reads: CASSLRQGSTETQFF. CDR3 bases: TGTGCCAGCAGCTTACGACAGGGTAGTACGGAGACCCAGTTCTTC.

This clonotype was detected only a few times. This chain joins TRBV7-3 and TRBJ2-2; the match to TRBD2 covers 8 bases. The V gene end was trimmed by 5 bases and the J gene end by 6 bases; junction bases not matched to a gene: 2. Germline assignment: CDR1 SGHTA and CDR2 FQGTGA. The CDR3 is made up of 13 amino acids. In DNA, the CDR3 is TGTGCCAGCAGCAAGGGACTAGCCGGGGAGCTGTTTTTT. It is translated as CASSKGLAGELFF.

The chain combines TRBV4-2 with TRBJ2-3; 8 nucleotides line up with TRBD2. There are 17 residues in the CDR3. The V and J ends lost 5 bases and 0 bases, in that order; junction bases with no gene match: 10. Germline V gene lookup returns CDR1 LGHNA and CDR2 YNFKEQ. The CDR3 here is CASSSRTSRRSTDTQYF. CDR3 sequence (DNA): TGTGCCAGCAGCTCCCGGACTAGCAGGAGAAGCACAGATACGCAGTATTTT.

This clonotype has ten or more counts. The CDR3: CASSLDSGAVDTQYF. Written as DNA, the CDR3 is TGTGCCAGCAGCTTGGATAGCGGGGCTGTGGATACGCAGTATTTT. The chain carries TRBV7-3 and TRBJ2-3, with TRBD2 identical over 8 bases. The germline V gene encodes CDR1 SGHTA and CDR2 FQGTGA. The CDR3 loop spans 15 amino acids. Unmatched junction bases numbered 8, after V lost 3 bases and J lost 6 bases.

This chain connects TRBV4-2 to TRBJ2-1; 12 bases are a match to TRBD2. Trimming at V came to 1 base and at J to 8 bases, leaving 9 bases not matched to a gene. This CDR3 is built from 17 residues. Germline V CDR1 and CDR2: LGHNA, YNFKEQ. The CDR3, as DNA: TGTGCCAGCAGCCAAGCGCGGACTAGCGGGGCCTGGGATGAGCAGTTCTTC. The encoded protein is CASSQARTSGAWDEQFF.

The V and J genes are TRBV4-1 and TRBJ1-2; D is perhaps TRBD1 (6 bases). V lost 0 bases and J 3 bases, leaving 14 bases between the germline ends. The CDR3 extends over 16 amino acids. Per the germline V gene, CDR1 is MGHRA and CDR2 is YSYEKL. CDR3 sequence (DNA): TGCGCCAGCAGCCAAGATACCCCCGACAGGTACTATGGCTACACCTTC. This gives the protein CASSQDTPDRYYGYTF.

The chain is built from TRBV4-2 and TRBJ2-7; TRBD1 matches at 12 bases. CDR1 and CDR2 (germline): LGHNA, YNFKEQ. V trimming: 6 bases; J trimming: 2 bases; junction bases outside the gene matches: 5. The CDR3 consists of 15 residues. This CDR3 is CASRTRDRGPYEQYF. The CDR3, as DNA: TGTGCCAGCAGAACGCGGGACAGGGGGCCCTACGAGCAGTACTTC.

This clonotype was seen many times. V usage is TRBV4-2 and J usage is TRBJ2-7; TRBD2 agrees at 7 bases. V lost 4 bases and J lost 0; bases outside the gene matches: 6. Germline V gene data show CDR1 as LGHNA and CDR2 as YNFKEQ. The CDR3 is 15 residues long. The CDR3: CASSPVGGSSYEQYF. For the CDR3, the DNA is TGTGCCAGCAGCCCTGTGGGGGGGAGCTCCTACGAGCAGTACTTC.